What follows are 23 T cell receptor beta chains derived from one specimen sequenced in a study of cytomegalovirus exposure and HLA in healthy donors. It was with 60 Vbeta and 13 Jbeta primers that the PCR ran. Clones were sequenced by immunoSEQ multiplex PCR, and TCRdb holds only the in-frame ones, with some missing. Among roughly 100,000 clones listed, about 69% were seen once. Sequencing was carried out using PBMCs. The origin of the receptors is a human donor in good health.

V is TRBV5-4 and J is TRBJ2-7, with D possibly matching TRBD1 (6 bases). V lost 4 bases and J lost 10, with 15 bases in between. The V gene's germline CDR1 is SGHNT and CDR2 YYREEE (reference sequence). This CDR3 has 12 amino acids. CDR3 sequence (DNA): TGTGCCAGCAGCCGATGGACAGAAGCACAGTACTTC. Translation: CASSRWTEAQYF.

The CDR3, as DNA: TGTGCCAGTATTCCGGGACAGGGGTTAGACACTGAAGCTTTCTTT. As protein: CASIPGQGLDTEAFF. The V and J genes are TRBV19 and TRBJ1-1; 10 bases are a match to TRBD1. Trimming at V came to 7 bases and at J to 3 bases, leaving 8 bases not matched to a gene. Germline V gene data show CDR1 as LNHDA and CDR2 as SQIVND (reference sequence). The CDR3 extends over 15 amino acids.

The chain couples TRBV13 to TRBJ1-1; D is possibly TRBD1 (5 bases). Trimming shortened V by 6 bases and J by 1 base, and 9 bases separated the two germline ends. The CDR3 extends over 13 amino acids. Per the germline V gene, CDR1 is PRHDT and CDR2 is FYEKMQ (reference sequence). CDR3 sequence (DNA): TGTGCCAGCAGAACCACAGGGAACACTGAAGCTTTCTTT. Translated: CASRTTGNTEAFF.

Here the CDR3 reads CAISEFQGGYGYTF. CDR3 coding DNA: TGTGCCATCAGTGAGTTTCAGGGCGGCTATGGCTACACCTTC. The rearrangement links TRBV10-3 to TRBJ1-2, with D perhaps matching TRBD1 (5 bases). The V and J ends lost 1 base and 4 bases respectively, with 10 bases between them. Germline CDR1 is ENHRY and CDR2 is SYGVKD. The CDR3 covers 14 residues.

This chain joins TRBV4-1 and TRBJ2-7; D is undetermined. Germline lookup yields CDR1 MGHRA and CDR2 YSYEKL. The V end lost 3 bases, the J end lost 2 bases, and 11 bases lay between the germline ends. CDR3 size: 14 residues. CDR3: CASSQTLPTYEQYF. Written as DNA, the CDR3 is TGCGCCAGCAGCCAGACTTTACCTACCTACGAGCAGTACTTC.

J is TRBJ2-1 and V is TRBV5-1; 7 bases align to TRBD2. CDR1 and CDR2 from the germline V gene are SGHRS and YFSETQ. There are 17 residues in the CDR3. V lost 4 bases to trimming and J lost 7 bases; unmatched junction nucleotides: 17. CDR3 sequence (DNA): TGCGCCAGCAGCCCGACGGGAGGCGGGAGTTTGAAGAATGAGCAGTTCTTC. It translates to CASSPTGGGSLKNEQFF.

The V and J genes are TRBV28 and TRBJ2-7; TRBD2 agrees at 8 bases. Germline CDR1 reads MDHEN; CDR2 reads SYDVKM. The length of the CDR3 is 16 residues. After removal of 5 bases from V and 2 bases from J, the junction contained 11 bases not matched to a gene. The CDR3 sequence: CASSPAGLVGTYEQYF. The CDR3 region has the DNA TGTGCCAGCAGTCCAGCGGGACTAGTTGGGACCTACGAGCAGTACTTC.

The chain uses TRBV29-1 and TRBJ2-1; possible D gene TRBD2, 6 bases. Trimming took off 1 base at V and 5 bases at J, with 15 bases between the two ends. The CDR3 totals 15 residues. The germline V gene has CDR1 SQVTM and CDR2 ANQGSEA. CDR3 amino acids: CSVEAGDLGNNEQFF. The CDR3 DNA reads TGCAGCGTTGAAGCTGGGGACTTGGGAAACAATGAGCAGTTCTTC.

The rearrangement uses TRBV19 and TRBJ1-5, with 7 bases aligning to TRBD1. From germline, CDR1 is LNHDA and CDR2 SQIVND (reference sequence). The CDR3 contains 13 residues. In nucleotides, the CDR3 is TGTGCTACTAGAGACAGGGTCGATCAGCCCCAGCATTTT. It codes for CATRDRVDQPQHF.

This chain uses TRBV30 with TRBJ2-1; possibly TRBD2 for D (6 bases). Germline CDR1 GTSNPN, CDR2 SVGIG (reference sequence). This CDR3 region has 14 residues. Trimming stripped 4 bases from V and 2 bases from J, with 12 bases between. Here the CDR3 reads CAWKPSVTYNEQFF. CDR3 in DNA: TGTGCCTGGAAGCCTAGCGTCACCTACAATGAGCAGTTCTTC.

The chain is built from TRBV30 and TRBJ2-5; 9 bases agree with TRBD2. The J call may be incorrect, as the DNA end agrees better with TRBJ2-7. Germline CDR1 is GTSNPN and CDR2 is SVGIG (reference sequence). This CDR3 is built from 15 residues. The CDR3 reads CAWSVPGLALYEQYF. The CDR3 DNA reads TGTGCCTGGAGTGTACCCGGACTAGCGTTATACGAGCAGTACTTC.

The rearrangement links TRBV29-1 to TRBJ2-3; D may be TRBD2 (6 bases). Trimming shortened V by 4 bases and J by 2 bases, and 10 bases separated the two germline ends. This CDR3 contains 13 residues. Germline-derived CDR1 and CDR2 are SQVTM and ANQGSEA. The CDR3 reads CSVVGGITDTQYF. The CDR3 bases are TGCAGCGTTGTCGGCGGGATCACAGATACGCAGTATTTT.

This rearrangement joins TRBV30 to TRBJ1-2; D gene ambiguous. This CDR3 region has 15 residues. Per the germline V gene, CDR1 is GTSNPN and CDR2 is SVGIG (reference sequence). Trimming cost V 0 bases and J 4 bases, with 15 bases left between them. Here the CDR3 DNA reads TGTGCCTGGAGTGTAGGCGGCCCGGGTGGCTATGGCTACACCTTC. This codes for CAWSVGGPGGYGYTF.

The chain recombines TRBV14 with TRBJ2-7; D is ambiguous. The CDR3 has 18 amino acids. Trimming took 0 bases from V and 3 from J, leaving 21 bases between them. The germline CDR1 and CDR2 sequences are SGHDN and FVKESK. CDR3 residues: CASSQDPGPTNLYYEQYF. The CDR3 bases are TGTGCCAGCAGCCAAGACCCAGGCCCAACCAATCTTTACTACGAGCAGTACTTC. Combining the CDR3 with reference TRBV14 and TRBJ2-7 gives the whole variable domain EAGVTQFPSHSVIEKGQTVTLRCDPISGHDNLYWYRRVMGKEIKFLLHFVKESKQDESGMPNNRFLAERTGGTYSTLKVQPAELEDSGVYFCASSQDPGPTNLYYEQYFGPGTRLTVT.

The CDR3 loop is CASSPQQGHRRGQPQHF. CDR3 nucleotide sequence: TGTGCCAGCTCACCACAACAGGGTCACAGAAGGGGACAGCCCCAGCATTTT. The chain joins TRBV18 to TRBJ1-5, with D possibly matching TRBD1 (6 bases). CDR3 length equals 17 residues. Trimming removed 1 base from V and 7 bases from J, with 20 bases in between. Germline V CDR1 and CDR2: KGHSH, LQKENI.

The chain employs TRBV6-5 and TRBJ2-1; 7 bases match TRBD2. V lost 0 bases to trimming and J lost 7 bases; unmatched junction nucleotides: 6. The germline gives CDR1 MNHEY, CDR2 SVGAGI. There are 15 residues in the CDR3. CDR3 coding DNA: TGTGCCAGCAGTTACTCGAGAAGGGGAGGGAATGAGCAGTTCTTC. Translated, it gives CASSYSRRGGNEQFF.

The chain employs TRBV2 and TRBJ2-7, with TRBD2 identical over 12 bases. The CDR3 consists of 20 residues. Germline V lookup: CDR1 SNHLY, CDR2 FYNNEI. With V trimmed by 0 bases and J by 1 base, 13 bases remained unmatched. DNA for the CDR3: TGTGCCAGCAGTGAAGCGGGTTCGACTAGCGGGAGTTCTAATTCCTACGAGCAGTACTTC. Translation gives CASSEAGSTSGSSNSYEQYF. Looking up the rest from reference TRBV2 and TRBJ2-7 gives the full variable domain: EPEVTQTPSHQVTQMGQEVILRCVPISNHLYFYWYRQILGQKVEFLVSFYNNEISEKSEIFDDQFSVERPDGSNFTLKIRSTKLEDSAMYFCASSEAGSTSGSSNSYEQYFGPGTRLTVT.

This clone was observed a handful of times. The chain employs TRBV30 and TRBJ2-2; tentatively, D is TRBD1 (5 bases). V was shortened by 5 bases and J by 6 bases, with 13 bases between the two germline ends. CDR1 GTSNPN and CDR2 SVGIG come from the germline V gene (reference sequence). The CDR3 runs 13 residues. CDR3 sequence: CAWVETDSGELFF. CDR3 sequence (DNA): TGTGCCTGGGTCGAGACAGATTCCGGGGAGCTGTTTTTT.

The rearrangement uses TRBV27 and TRBJ2-5; D perhaps matches TRBD2 (6 bases). CDR3 length: 13 residues. The germline V gene has CDR1 MNHEY and CDR2 SMNVEV (reference sequence). The V end lost 6 bases, the J end lost 2 bases, and 10 bases lay between the germline ends. CDR3 loop: CASRRGGQETQYF. The CDR3 region has the DNA TGTGCCAGCAGGCGAGGAGGGCAAGAGACCCAGTACTTC.

This clone was observed a handful of times. This chain connects TRBV7-9 to TRBJ1-5; the D is unclear. This CDR3 has 12 amino acids. Germline-derived CDR1 and CDR2 are SEHNR and FQNEAQ (reference sequence). V was cut by 3 bases and J by 5 bases, with 5 bases left in between. CDR3 residues: CASSFPHQPQHF. The CDR3, as DNA: TGTGCCAGCAGCTTCCCTCATCAGCCCCAGCATTTT.

This clone was detected only a few times. The chain carries TRBV5-1 and TRBJ2-5; possible D gene TRBD2, 6 bases. CDR3 length: 13 amino acids. With 2 bases removed from V and 4 bases from J, the gap between germline ends came to 9 bases. CDR1 is SGHRS, CDR2 YFSETQ, per germline. The CDR3 reads CASSFGAGETQYF. CDR3 nucleotides: TGCGCCAGCAGCTTCGGAGCGGGAGAGACCCAGTACTTC.

This clone has more than one count but fewer than ten. The J gene is TRBJ2-7, the V gene TRBV20-1; D is unclear. CDR3 length: 10 amino acids. Trimming pared 4 bases from V and 3 bases from J, leaving 4 bases between. Germline CDR1 reads DFQATT; CDR2 reads SNEGSKA (reference sequence). CDR3 sequence: CSAKHYEQYF. The CDR3 nucleotides are TGCAGTGCTAAACACTACGAGCAGTACTTC.

This clone was recorded only once. The rearrangement joins TRBV4-1 to TRBJ2-7; 8 nucleotides line up with TRBD2. J was trimmed by 7 bases and V by 1 base; bases with no gene match: 9. The CDR3 runs 15 residues. Germline CDR1 reads MGHRA; CDR2 reads YSYEKL. Here the CDR3 reads CASSQGPGLVGEQYF. As DNA, the CDR3 is TGCGCCAGCAGCCAAGGCCCGGGACTAGTTGGAGAGCAGTACTTC.